The 13 T cell receptor beta chains below come from one sample, sequenced in a study of blood T cell repertoires in COVID-19 (TCRdb year 2020). Receptor amplification or capture employed the immunoSEQ multiplex PCR assay. TCRdb carries this immuneACCESS record with in-frame sequences only. Its versions omit some clonotypes, under half of them owing to an unresolved V gene in the studies checked, with the rest unexplained. The sample profile shows approximately 240,000 clones; around 84% of them were found once. The ten largest clones take up roughly 2.6% of the sample. Sequenced input: peripheral blood. The receptor source for this set is a man aged 45-65 years who had recovered from COVID-19.

A note on this clone: An end of the junction differs from the germline gene, which may be a read error. CDR3 sequence (DNA): TGTGCCAGCAGTCTGACCTGGAGAGACTACTATGAGCAGTTCTTC. Residues: CASSLTWRDYYEQFF. V usage is TRBV27 and J usage is TRBJ2-1; D possibly corresponds to TRBD2 (5 bases). Germline assignment: CDR1 MNHEY and CDR2 SMNVEV (reference sequence). This CDR3 comprises 15 residues.

The chain recombines TRBV9 with TRBJ2-7; weak D call: TRBD2 (6 bases). The V end lost 0 bases, the J end lost 7 bases, and 14 bases lay between the germline ends. The length of the CDR3 is 14 residues. The V gene's germline CDR1 is SGDLS and CDR2 YYNGEE. CDR3 sequence reads: CASSVEALRGEQYF. The CDR3 region has the DNA TGTGCCAGCAGCGTAGAAGCATTACGGGGGGAGCAGTACTTC.

The gene calls are TRBV6-5 and TRBJ2-3; tentatively, D is TRBD2 (6 bases). The CDR3 is 15 residues long. Germline V gene lookup returns CDR1 MNHEY and CDR2 SVGAGI. Deletions cut 4 bases from V and 5 bases from J, with 16 bases between. DNA of the CDR3: TGTGCCAGCAGTTCTGCCGGGAGCGGTGTAGATACGCAGTATTTT. This gives the protein CASSSAGSGVDTQYF.

The gene calls are TRBV5-1 and TRBJ2-3, with 7 positions matching TRBD1. Germline assignment: CDR1 SGHRS and CDR2 YFSETQ. CDR3 size: 16 residues. The V gene end was trimmed by 3 bases and the J gene end by 2 bases; junction bases not matched to a gene: 9. The CDR3 nucleotides read TGCGCCAGCAGCTCCCGACAGGGCGGAAACACAGATACGCAGTATTTT. Residues: CASSSRQGGNTDTQYF.

The CDR3 protein is CASSFLAGPYNEQFF. CDR3 in DNA: TGTGCCAGCAGTTTTCTAGCGGGGCCCTACAATGAGCAGTTCTTC. The chain combines TRBV6-2 or TRBV6-3 with TRBJ2-1; 9 bases map to TRBD2. This CDR3 comprises 15 residues. Germline CDR1 reads MNHEY; CDR2 reads SVGEGT. J lost 2 bases, V lost 4 bases, and 3 bases had no gene match.

The chain is built from TRBV5-1 and TRBJ1-4, with 8 nucleotides matching TRBD1. This CDR3 spans 16 amino acids. Trimming at V came to 2 bases and at J to 4 bases, leaving 7 bases not matched to a gene. From germline, CDR1 is SGHRS and CDR2 YFSETQ. The chain's CDR3 is CASSLGQGGGNEKLFF. CDR3 nucleotide sequence: TGCGCCAGCAGCTTAGGACAGGGAGGCGGTAATGAAAAACTGTTTTTT.

The chain combines TRBV27 with TRBJ2-3; 10 nucleotides line up with TRBD1. Per germline, CDR1 MNHEY and CDR2 SMNVEV (reference sequence). Unmatched junction bases numbered 11, after V lost 4 bases and J lost 4 bases. This CDR3 spans 17 amino acids. CDR3 sequence reads: CASSWVSGQGTSDTQYF. The CDR3 region has the DNA TGTGCCAGCAGTTGGGTTTCGGGACAGGGGACTTCAGATACGCAGTATTTT.

The rearrangement joins TRBV25-1 to TRBJ2-1; 10 nucleotides align to TRBD2. The CDR3 is 15 residues long. Germline CDR1 reads MGHDK; CDR2 reads SYGVNS. J gave up 10 bases and V 3 bases, and 9 bases lay outside the gene matches. Here the CDR3 DNA reads TGTGCCAGCAGTGACTTAGCGGGAGGCGGAAGGGAGCAGTTCTTC. Amino acid sequence: CASSDLAGGGREQFF.

This clone has just one count. V and J are TRBV28 and TRBJ1-1, with TRBD1 identical over 8 bases. Trimming took 4 bases from V and 8 from J; bases not matched to a gene: 9. The germline gives CDR1 MDHEN, CDR2 SYDVKM. This CDR3 comprises 14 residues. CDR3 amino acids: CASSSTGQGWEAFF. The CDR3 DNA reads as TGTGCCAGCAGTTCGACCGGACAGGGATGGGAAGCTTTCTTT.

This chain joins TRBV18 and TRBJ1-1; no reliable D call. This CDR3 comprises 18 residues. Germline CDR1 and CDR2: KGHSH and LQKENI. The germline V and J ends were trimmed by 3 bases and 0 bases, with 20 bases remaining between them. This CDR3 is CASSPQHRGRIMNTEAFF. CDR3 nucleotide sequence: TGTGCCAGCTCACCCCAGCATCGAGGCCGTATTATGAACACTGAAGCTTTCTTT.

The gene calls are TRBV4-1 and TRBJ2-1; 8 bases agree with TRBD2. Germline trimming cut 2 bases from V and 5 bases from J; bases unmatched to any gene: 5. The CDR3 totals 15 residues. Germline V gene lookup returns CDR1 MGHRA and CDR2 YSYEKL. CDR3 coding DNA: TGCGCCAGCAGCCAACCGGGAGGGCGGGACAATGAGCAGTTCTTC. Its translation: CASSQPGGRDNEQFF.

V is TRBV30 and J is TRBJ1-2; tentatively, D is TRBD1 (5 bases). CDR1 is GTSNPN, CDR2 SVGIG, per germline (reference sequence). This CDR3 region has 13 residues. V was pared by 4 bases and J by 0 bases, with 9 bases between. CDR3 nucleotide sequence: TGTGCCTGGAACTCAGGGACTAACTATGGCTACACCTTC. Translating it yields CAWNSGTNYGYTF.

The chain joins TRBV24-1 to TRBJ1-2; D is undetermined. Trimming stripped 12 bases from V and 5 bases from J, with 9 bases between. Per the germline V gene, CDR1 is KGHDR and CDR2 is SFDVKD. The CDR3 extends over 10 amino acids. The CDR3 region is CASDWYGYTF. The CDR3 DNA reads TGTGCCTCGGACTGGTATGGCTACACCTTC.